A single TCR beta chain is shown here with its context. Germline CDR1 and CDR2: MNHEY and SVGEGT. The ends lost 4 bases at V and 4 bases at J; junction bases unmatched: 3. The CDR3 runs 13 residues. MiXCR, applied by TCRdb to the RT-PCR reads, yields one record per CDR3 protein. The data contain about 700,000 distinct CDR3 sequences, 14% of them seen just once; the ten biggest clones take up 3.6%. Sequencing was done on a sample of memory CD4+ T cells from blood. This TCR derives from a female donor in good health, serving as a healthy control. V and J are TRBV6-2 or TRBV6-3 and TRBJ2-5, with 7 positions matching TRBD1. In DNA form, the CDR3 reads TGTGCCAGCAGTTTCGGACAGGTAGAGACCCAGTACTTC. As protein: CASSFGQVETQYF.